The 32 T cell receptor beta chains below were found in one sample sequenced in a study of HIV-infected patients and healthy controls. In TCRdb, the 5' RACE reads were re-called with MiXCR into one record per CDR3 protein. The data contain 70,000 or so distinct CDR3 sequences, 16% of them singletons. Specimen: CD4+ T cells from blood. These receptors were collected from a human donor in good health.

This clonotype was detected only a few times. The V gene is TRBV28, the J gene TRBJ2-2, with 7 bases aligning to TRBD2. Germline CDR1 MDHEN, CDR2 SYDVKM. This CDR3 comprises 12 residues. The CDR3 spells CAGGENTGELFF. In nucleotides, the CDR3 is TGTGCGGGGGGGGAGAACACCGGGGAGCTGTTTTTT.

Ten or more counts support this clonotype. The rearrangement links TRBV4-3 to TRBJ1-5, with D unresolved. CDR1 is LGHNA, CDR2 YSLEER, per germline. Trimming shortened V by 1 base and J by 0 bases, and 10 bases separated the two germline ends. This CDR3 has 16 residues. The CDR3, as DNA: TGCGCCAGCAGCCAAGGAGCACACAATAGCAATCAGCCCCAGCATTTT. Encoded protein: CASSQGAHNSNQPQHF.

CDR3 sequence (DNA): TGCAGTGTCCAGACTGGGAGCTCCTATAATTCACCCCTCCACTTT. This encodes CSVQTGSSYNSPLHF. V and J are TRBV20-1 and TRBJ1-6; D unresolved. CDR1 DFQATT and CDR2 SNEGSKA come from the germline V gene (reference sequence). Trimming cost V 7 bases and J 0 bases, with 13 bases left between them. The CDR3 sequence is 15 residues long.

In this sample, this clonotype turned up a few times. The gene calls are TRBV7-2 and TRBJ2-5, with 12 nucleotides matching TRBD1. V lost 7 bases, J lost 6 bases, and 15 bases stayed unmatched. Germline CDR1 and CDR2: SGHTA and FQGNSA. The CDR3 has 17 residues. The CDR3 DNA reads as TGTGCCAGCACCCCCCAGGGGACAGGGGGCCTGAGTCAGACCCAGTACTTC. Translating it yields CASTPQGTGGLSQTQYF.

The V call is TRBV19, the J call TRBJ1-5, with D possibly TRBD1 on 5 matching bases. The germline V and J ends were trimmed by 5 bases and 4 bases, with 18 bases remaining between them. The germline V gene has CDR1 LNHDA and CDR2 SQIVND (reference sequence). The CDR3 runs to 16 residues. The CDR3 here is CASSALDRGRNQPQHF. The CDR3 coding sequence is TGTGCCAGTAGTGCTCTCGATAGGGGTCGTAATCAGCCCCAGCATTTT.

V usage is TRBV25-1 and J usage is TRBJ1-6, with 8 bases aligning to TRBD1. V dropped 9 bases and J dropped 0; count of bases not matched to a gene: 4. The CDR3 contains 15 residues. Per the germline V gene, CDR1 is MGHDK and CDR2 is SYGVNS. CDR3 DNA sequence: TGTGCCAGTAGGACAGGGAACTCCTATAATTCACCCCTCCACTTT. Its protein product is CASRTGNSYNSPLHF.

The chain is built from TRBV3-1 and TRBJ1-3; D unresolved. V was pared by 4 bases and J by 0 bases, with 13 bases between. The V gene's germline CDR1 is LGHDT and CDR2 YNNKEL (reference sequence). The CDR3 covers 16 residues. Written as DNA, the CDR3 is TGTGCCAGCAGCCCCAAGGACTCAAGCTCTGGAAACACCATATATTTT. It codes for CASSPKDSSSGNTIYF.

This chain uses TRBV19 with TRBJ2-6; D might be TRBD1 (6 bases). V lost 7 bases, J lost 0 bases, and 25 bases lay in between. Looked up from germline, CDR1 is LNHDA and CDR2 is SQIVND (reference sequence). CDR3 length equals 20 residues. The CDR3 DNA follows: TGTGCCAGTACTGGATGGGACACTCGAGTTACCGGCTCTGGGGCCAACGTCCTGACTTTC. Its protein product is CASTGWDTRVTGSGANVLTF.

The CDR3 DNA reads as TGTGCCAGCAGTTACGTATTAACTTCGGACAGGGGGCTCGGAGCTTTCTTT. It specifies CASSYVLTSDRGLGAFF. The gene calls are TRBV6-2 or TRBV6-3 and TRBJ1-1; 11 nucleotides agree with TRBD1. This CDR3 is built from 17 residues. Germline-derived CDR1 and CDR2 are MNHEY and SVGEGT. V dropped 2 bases and J dropped 10; count of bases not matched to a gene: 15.

This clonotype showed up many times. DNA for the CDR3: TGCAGAATGCGGGGCAGGGAGCAGTACTTC. This translates into CRMRGREQYF. The gene calls are TRBV29-1 and TRBJ2-7; D possibly corresponds to TRBD2 (6 bases). The CDR3 loop spans 10 amino acids. Germline V gene lookup returns CDR1 SQVTM and CDR2 ANQGSEA.

The chain combines TRBV13 with TRBJ2-7; 7 bases map to TRBD1. The germline V gene encodes CDR1 PRHDT and CDR2 FYEKMQ (reference sequence). V shed 0 bases, J shed 8 bases, and the junction held 7 bases outside the gene matches. The CDR3 consists of 14 residues. In nucleotides, the CDR3 is TGTGCCAGCAGCTTAGGCCGCGACAGGGCACAGCAGTACTTC. It translates to CASSLGRDRAQQYF.

The V gene is TRBV5-6, the J gene TRBJ1-4; D is unresolved. This CDR3 is 16 amino acids long. The germline V gene encodes CDR1 SGHDT and CDR2 YYEEEE. The V end lost 4 bases, the J end lost 1 base, and 14 bases lay between the germline ends. The CDR3 nucleotides are TGTGCCAGCAGCCGCAGGATGGAGCGAACTAATGAAAAACTGTTTTTT. Amino acids: CASSRRMERTNEKLFF.

The chain is built from TRBV24-1 and TRBJ2-3, with D possibly called TRBD1 or TRBD2 (6 bases each). Trimming took 12 bases from V and 5 from J, leaving 17 bases between them. Per the germline V gene, CDR1 is KGHDR and CDR2 is SFDVKD. The CDR3 loop spans 13 amino acids. The CDR3 region is CACAGHGIDTQYF. The CDR3, as DNA: TGTGCCTGCGCGGGACACGGGATAGATACGCAGTATTTT.

This clonotype was observed a single time. This chain links TRBV9 with TRBJ1-1; TRBD1 might be the D (6 bases). V dropped 0 bases and J dropped 6 bases, with 12 bases sitting between them. Germline loops: CDR1 SGDLS, CDR2 YYNGEE. CDR3 length equals 14 residues. CDR3 sequence (DNA): TGTGCCAGCAGCGTAGCTCTAGGGGGGCCTGAAGCTTTCTTT. Amino acids: CASSVALGGPEAFF.

The chain recombines TRBV20-1 with TRBJ1-6; D call uncertain. The V end lost 2 bases, the J end lost 7 bases, and 21 bases lay between the germline ends. This CDR3 is 17 amino acids long. The germline CDR1 and CDR2 sequences are DFQATT and SNEGSKA (reference sequence). The CDR3 protein is CSARPKGSLQGNSPLHF. The CDR3 coding sequence is TGCAGTGCTAGACCTAAAGGGTCTCTCCAAGGGAATTCACCCCTCCACTTT.

The genes are TRBV3-1 and TRBJ2-3, with D perhaps given as TRBD1 or TRBD2 (5 bases each). V was pared by 5 bases and J by 6 bases, with 12 bases between. Germline V gene lookup returns CDR1 LGHDT and CDR2 YNNKEL (reference sequence). The CDR3 contains 13 residues. The CDR3: CASSWGSGDTQYF. CDR3 sequence (DNA): TGTGCCAGCAGCTGGGGCTCGGGGGATACGCAGTATTTT.

This clonotype was found a few times. This chain joins TRBV12-3 or TRBV12-4 and TRBJ2-2; 9 positions agree with TRBD2. The length of the CDR3 is 14 residues. Germline trimming cut 6 bases from V and 7 bases from J; bases unmatched to any gene: 6. CDR3 DNA: TGTGCCAGCAGCTATAGCGGGAGTAACGGGGAGCTGTTTTTT. As protein: CASSYSGSNGELFF.

The rearrangement joins TRBV7-2 to TRBJ2-3; D remains unclear. The CDR3 runs to 14 residues. Deletions cut 0 bases from V and 2 bases from J, with 6 bases between. Germline V lookup: CDR1 SGHTA, CDR2 FQGNSA. The CDR3: CASSLAINTDTQYF. CDR3 nucleotides: TGTGCCAGCAGCTTAGCTATCAACACAGATACGCAGTATTTT.

This clonotype was picked up many times. The rearrangement uses TRBV7-2 and TRBJ2-1; tentative D call: TRBD2 (6 bases). This CDR3 has 13 residues. Germline V gene lookup returns CDR1 SGHTA and CDR2 FQGNSA. Between the trimmed V and J ends, which lost 1 base and 12 bases, there was a span of 13 bases. For the CDR3, the DNA is TGTGCCAGCAGCTTAGAGGACTACACGACGCAGTTCTTC. Protein product: CASSLEDYTTQFF.

This clonotype was counted a single time. V usage is TRBV15 and J usage is TRBJ1-6; D call uncertain. CDR1 and CDR2 from the germline V gene are LNHNV and YYDKDF (reference sequence). This CDR3 has 19 residues. Trimming cost V 1 base and J 0 bases, with 16 bases left between them. CDR3 nucleotide sequence: TGTGCCACCAGCAGAGGAGTTGCAGCCTCGAGCTCCTATAATTCACCCCTCCACTTT. This sequence encodes CATSRGVAASSSYNSPLHF. Combining the CDR3 with reference TRBV15 and TRBJ1-6 gives the whole variable domain DAMVIQNPRYQVTQFGKPVTLSCSQTLNHNVMYWYQQKSSQAPKLLFHYYDKDFNNEADTPDNFQSRRPNTSFCFLDIRSPGLGDTAMYLCATSRGVAASSSYNSPLHFGNGTRLTVT.

The chain is built from TRBV24-1 and TRBJ1-1; D is uncertain. Germline V gene sequence: CDR1 KGHDR, CDR2 SFDVKD. V lost 12 bases and J lost 6, with 22 bases in between. The CDR3 loop spans 14 amino acids. The chain's CDR3 is CASANSGSRAEAFF. The CDR3 coding sequence is TGTGCCTCTGCCAATAGTGGGTCAAGGGCTGAAGCTTTCTTT.

This chain uses TRBV10-3 with TRBJ2-3, with 16 nucleotides matching TRBD2. V shed 3 bases, J shed 1 base, and the junction held 10 bases outside the gene matches. Germline CDR1 ENHRY, CDR2 SYGVKD. CDR3 length equals 20 residues. The CDR3 spells CAISDPAGLAGGPGTDTQYF. CDR3 in DNA: TGTGCCATCAGTGACCCCGCGGGACTAGCGGGGGGGCCGGGCACAGATACGCAGTATTTT.

The V gene is TRBV30, the J gene TRBJ2-3; D uncertain. Trimming took 2 bases from V and 8 from J, leaving 11 bases between them. This CDR3 is 12 amino acids long. Looked up from germline, CDR1 is GTSNPN and CDR2 is SVGIG (reference sequence). DNA for the CDR3: TGTGCCTGGAGTACGGGCTCGGGTACGCAGTATTTT. Translating it yields CAWSTGSGTQYF.

This clonotype showed up just a few times. The J gene is TRBJ2-1, the V gene TRBV12-3 or TRBV12-4, with 9 nucleotides matching TRBD2. V shed 3 bases and J 2 bases; nucleotides not matched to a gene: 8. The CDR3 is 17 residues long. The CDR3 is CASSLGGGRGPYNEQFF. The CDR3 nucleotides read TGTGCCAGCAGTTTGGGTGGCGGGAGGGGTCCCTACAATGAGCAGTTCTTC.

This clonotype showed up just once. The chain carries TRBV15 and TRBJ1-1; 7 bases agree with TRBD1. This CDR3 is 14 amino acids long. The V segment lost 8 bases and the J segment 5 bases; nucleotides outside the gene matches: 11. CDR1 is LNHNV, CDR2 YYDKDF, per germline (reference sequence). CDR3 coding DNA: TGTGCCACCGGGAGAGGGGGCGCGTCTACTGAAGCTTTCTTT. Protein: CATGRGGASTEAFF.

This clonotype was counted many times. The CDR3 protein is CASMRAGSDGYTF. CDR3 bases: TGCGCCAGCATGAGGGCGGGTTCCGATGGCTACACCTTC. J is TRBJ1-2 and V is TRBV5-1; unclear D gene. CDR3 length equals 13 residues. Trimming cost V 6 bases and J 6 bases, with 15 bases left between them. Germline assignment: CDR1 SGHRS and CDR2 YFSETQ.

The J gene is TRBJ1-2, the V gene TRBV28, with D possibly TRBD1 on 5 matching bases. This CDR3 is 13 amino acids long. Germline assignment: CDR1 MDHEN and CDR2 SYDVKM. With 7 bases removed from V and 0 bases from J, the gap between germline ends came to 9 bases. CDR3 loop: CASKAGSNYGYTF. For the CDR3, the DNA is TGTGCCAGCAAGGCAGGGTCTAACTATGGCTACACCTTC.

The chain carries TRBV24-1 and TRBJ2-3; the match to TRBD2 covers 10 bases. The germline gives CDR1 KGHDR, CDR2 SFDVKD. This CDR3 has 15 residues. J lost 0 bases, V lost 8 bases, and 4 bases had no gene match. CDR3 coding DNA: TGTGCCACCATGAAGACTAGCGGGAGCACAGATACGCAGTATTTT. Amino acid sequence: CATMKTSGSTDTQYF.

Ten or more counts support this clonotype. This chain links TRBV28 with TRBJ2-7, with unresolved D. V was shortened by 5 bases and J by 9 bases, with 14 bases between the two germline ends. Germline V CDR1 and CDR2: MDHEN, SYDVKM. This CDR3 contains 12 residues. The CDR3 DNA is TGTGCCAGCAGTCCTCCCCTGGGTAGGCAGTACTTC. This gives the protein CASSPPLGRQYF. Full variable domain (missing parts from reference TRBV28 and TRBJ2-7): DVKVTQSSRYLVKRTGEKVFLECVQDMDHENMFWYRQDPGLGLRLIYFSYDVKMKEKGDIPEGYSVSREKKERFSLILESASTNQTSMYLCASSPPLGRQYFGPGTRLTVT.

This clonotype was observed at least ten times. V usage is TRBV9 and J usage is TRBJ1-1, with 10 bases lining up with TRBD1. There are 14 residues in the CDR3. The germline V gene encodes CDR1 SGDLS and CDR2 YYNGEE. The ends lost 5 bases at V and 4 bases at J; junction bases unmatched: 5. As DNA, the CDR3 is TGTGCCAGCAGTGGGGACAGGGGCGGCACTGAAGCTTTCTTT. This codes for CASSGDRGGTEAFF. The entire variable domain, with the rest obtained from reference TRBV9 and TRBJ1-1, is as follows: DSGVTQTPKHLITATGQRVTLRCSPRSGDLSVYWYQQSLDQGLQFLIQYYNGEERAKGNILERFSAQQFPDLHSELNLSSLELGDSALYFCASSGDRGGTEAFFGQGTRLTVV.

The chain combines TRBV7-3 with TRBJ2-7; the D gene is possibly TRBD1 (7 bases). This CDR3 contains 13 residues. V was cut by 4 bases and J by 6 bases, with 13 bases left in between. CDR1 and CDR2 (germline): SGHTA, FQGTGA. CDR3 in DNA: TGTGCCAGCAGCTCGAGACAGGGAGGCGAGCAGTACTTC. Protein: CASSSRQGGEQYF. Complete variable domain (other parts from reference TRBV7-3 and TRBJ2-7): GAGVSQTPSNKVTEKGKYVELRCDPISGHTALYWYRQSLGQGPEFLIYFQGTGAADDSGLPNDRFFAVRPEGSVSTLKIQRTERGDSAVYLCASSSRQGGEQYFGPGTRLTVT.

The rearrangement uses TRBV12-3 or TRBV12-4 and TRBJ1-3, with 8 positions matching TRBD1. CDR3 size: 15 residues. Unmatched junction bases numbered 4, after V lost 6 bases and J lost 0 bases. This chain's CDR3 is CASSLTGVSGNTIYF. The CDR3 nucleotides are TGTGCCAGCAGCTTGACAGGGGTCTCTGGAAACACCATATATTTT.